Below are 8 T cell receptor beta chains sequenced from a single sample in a study of regulatory T cells in long-lasting Graves disease. TCR beta libraries were built with iRepertoire HTBI primers and Arm-PCR of CDR3 regions. TCRdb used MiXCR to reprocess the multiplex PCR reads, holding one entry per CDR3 protein. The table shows about 430,000 distinct CDR3 sequences, with 15% occurring only once. The time point was: newly diagnosed GD, antithyroid drugs for less than 3 months. PBMCs were the source of the RNA used for TCR sequencing. The same data also contributed to another study, on T cells in Graves' hyperthyroidism and ophthalmopathy.

Sequenced here: peripheral blood mononuclear cells (PBMCs), sampled at new diagnosis, from a patient treated with antithyroid drugs. Every receptor here comes from a woman in her thirties or forties with Graves disease.

V gene TRBV20-1 combines with J gene TRBJ2-2, with D hard to call. This CDR3 is built from 13 residues. V was cut by 0 bases and J by 5 bases, with 7 bases left in between. Germline V CDR1 and CDR2: DFQATT, SNEGSKA (reference sequence). DNA for the CDR3: TGCAGTGCTAGAGACTCGGTAACCGGGGAGCTGTTTTTT. Residues: CSARDSVTGELFF.

This chain joins TRBV6-1 and TRBJ2-7; TRBD2 might be the D (6 bases). Germline V gene lookup returns CDR1 MNHNS and CDR2 SASEGT. Trimming stripped 7 bases from V and 6 bases from J, with 16 bases between. The CDR3 runs to 13 residues. CDR3 in DNA: TGTGCCAGCACTTTAGACGCGGGACGCGAGCAGTACTTC. This encodes CASTLDAGREQYF.

V and J are TRBV27 and TRBJ1-5; 8 bases are shared with TRBD1. The germline CDR1 and CDR2 sequences are MNHEY and SMNVEV (reference sequence). The CDR3 runs to 15 residues. V trimming: 4 bases; J trimming: 4 bases; junction bases outside the gene matches: 6. In DNA form, the CDR3 reads TGTGCCAGCAGTTACACAGGGGGAACAAATCAGCCCCAGCATTTT. Amino acid sequence: CASSYTGGTNQPQHF.

The sample holds a few counts of this clonotype. Since a much larger clone is just one base distant, this may be a read error. V is TRBV2 and J is TRBJ2-7; 8 bases match TRBD2. The germline gives CDR1 SNHLY, CDR2 FYNNEI. This CDR3 has 14 residues. Trimming at V came to 7 bases and at J to 2 bases, leaving 7 bases not matched to a gene. The CDR3, as DNA: TGTGCCAGCAAGGTGCGGGAGGAAGCCTACGAGCAGTACTTC. It codes for CASKVREEAYEQYF.

Ten or more counts support this clonotype. The chain combines TRBV27 with TRBJ2-1, with TRBD2 as a possible D gene (5 bases). This CDR3 is 15 amino acids long. Germline loops: CDR1 MNHEY, CDR2 SMNVEV (reference sequence). The germline V and J ends were trimmed by 2 bases and 7 bases, with 15 bases remaining between them. For the CDR3, the DNA is TGTGCCAGCAGTTTAGGGAGAACGGGCTGGAATGAGCAGTTCTTC. The encoded protein is CASSLGRTGWNEQFF.

The table lists this clonotype with a few counts. The chain combines TRBV11-2 with TRBJ2-5, with a possible D match to TRBD2 (6 bases). Trimming cost V 5 bases and J 5 bases, with 21 bases left between them. The CDR3 sequence is 16 residues long. Germline V gene lookup returns CDR1 SGHAT and CDR2 FQNNGV. Here the CDR3 reads CASSQGRGRVRETQYF. The CDR3 bases are TGTGCCAGCAGCCAAGGGCGGGGCAGGGTCCGCGAGACCCAGTACTTC.

This clonotype was counted ten times or more. The V gene is TRBV6-5, the J gene TRBJ2-3; TRBD1 or TRBD2 may be the D gene (5 bases each). V lost 1 base to trimming and J lost 0 bases, with 8 bases between them. This CDR3 has 15 amino acids. Germline V gives CDR1 MNHEY, CDR2 SVGAGI. CDR3 sequence (DNA): TGTGCCAGCAGTTACTGGGACGGGAGCACAGATACGCAGTATTTT. It yields the protein CASSYWDGSTDTQYF.

This clonotype was counted many times. The J gene is TRBJ1-2, the V gene TRBV12-3 or TRBV12-4; D possibly corresponds to TRBD1 (5 bases). Trimming cost V 6 bases and J 4 bases, with 18 bases left between them. This CDR3 contains 15 residues. The DNA for the CDR3 is TGTGCCAGCAGCCTTGGGGGAGGGCTAGGCTATGGCTACACCTTC. This encodes CASSLGGGLGYGYTF.